The 32 T cell receptor beta chains below come from one sample, sequenced in a study of T cell repertoires in cytomegalovirus infection. TCRdb processed the reads anew with MiXCR; each CDR3 protein has one entry. Seen here are hundreds of thousands of distinct CDR3 sequences, 15% to 20% observed once, and the top ten hold roughly 8.7%. Input material: PBMCs. These receptors were taken from a human donor in good health (CMV status not recorded). Some clones in this sample may be carry-over from other donors' samples.

The V gene is TRBV4-1, the J gene TRBJ2-7; 10 nucleotides match TRBD1. The V gene end was trimmed by 1 base and the J gene end by 2 bases; junction bases not matched to a gene: 8. Germline CDR1 is MGHRA and CDR2 is YSYEKL. The CDR3 runs to 17 residues. The CDR3 nucleotides are TGCGCCAGCAGCCAAGTTCGAGGGACAGGGGACACCTACGAGCAGTACTTC. The encoded protein is CASSQVRGTGDTYEQYF.

This clonotype was seen a few times. The rearrangement joins TRBV10-2 to TRBJ2-5, with a weak D call TRBD2 (5 bases). The V and J ends lost 3 bases and 4 bases respectively, with 9 bases between them. The V gene's germline CDR1 is WSHSY and CDR2 SAAADI. This CDR3 spans 13 amino acids. The CDR3 is CASSDPGSETQYF. CDR3 coding DNA: TGCGCCAGCAGTGACCCGGGGTCAGAGACCCAGTACTTC.

The chain recombines TRBV30 with TRBJ1-1; 7 bases fit TRBD1. The CDR3 spans 14 residues. CDR1 and CDR2 from the germline V gene are GTSNPN and SVGIG (reference sequence). This CDR3 is CAPGTVRGSAEAFF. The CDR3 region has the DNA TGTGCTCCGGGAACCGTCAGGGGGTCCGCTGAAGCTTTCTTT.

In its sample, this clonotype was seen a few times. The chain recombines TRBV12-3 or TRBV12-4 with TRBJ1-6, with D perhaps matching TRBD1 (5 bases). The CDR3 contains 14 residues. The V end lost 1 base, the J end lost 10 bases, and 11 bases lay between the germline ends. The CDR3 DNA sequence: TGTGCCAGCAGTTTAGGGCAGCGGGGGTCACCCCTCCACTTT. This codes for CASSLGQRGSPLHF.

This clonotype was picked up many times. The CDR3 reads CASSLAGSTYEQYF. The CDR3 bases are TGCGCCAGCAGCTTGGCGGGCAGCACCTACGAGCAGTACTTC. The chain links TRBV5-1 to TRBJ2-7, with D uncertain. There are 14 residues in the CDR3. Germline V CDR1 and CDR2: SGHRS, YFSETQ. V lost 0 bases and J lost 2, with 9 bases in between.

This clonotype has at least ten counts. The chain uses TRBV7-2 and TRBJ2-7; no clear D. With 2 bases removed from V and 4 bases from J, the gap between germline ends came to 9 bases. This CDR3 is built from 13 residues. In germline, CDR1 is SGHTA, CDR2 FQGNSA. This CDR3 reads CASSLNGGYEQYF. CDR3 sequence (DNA): TGTGCCAGCAGCTTAAACGGCGGTTACGAGCAGTACTTC.

The V and J genes are TRBV7-2 and TRBJ2-3, with 8 bases lining up with TRBD1. Germline CDR1 and CDR2: SGHTA and FQGNSA. V trimming: 5 bases; J trimming: 0 bases; junction bases outside the gene matches: 1. The CDR3 is made up of 14 amino acids. The CDR3 DNA is TGTGCCAGCAGCCAGGGGGCGAGCACAGATACGCAGTATTTT. Translating gives CASSQGASTDTQYF.

A few counts support this clonotype. The chain has TRBV7-2 and TRBJ2-3, with TRBD2 matching 14 bases. With V trimmed by 5 bases and J by 7 bases, 5 bases remained unmatched. In germline, CDR1 is SGHTA, CDR2 FQGNSA. The CDR3 has 15 residues. The CDR3 DNA reads TGTGCCAGCAGCGCGGGACTAGCGGGAGCTAATACGCAGTATTTT. This translates into CASSAGLAGANTQYF. Full variable domain (rest looked up from reference TRBV7-2 and TRBJ2-3): GAGVSQSPSNKVTEKGKDVELRCDPISGHTALYWYRQSLGQGLEFLIYFQGNSAPDKSGLPSDRFSAERTGGSVSTLTIQRTQQEDSAVYLCASSAGLAGANTQYFGPGTRLTVL.

This clonotype was observed many times. CDR3 protein: CASSPRGRDGYTF. DNA for the CDR3: TGTGCCAGCAGCCCCAGGGGGCGGGATGGCTACACCTTC. This rearrangement joins TRBV11-2 to TRBJ1-2, with 8 nucleotides matching TRBD1. Trimming removed 5 bases from V and 6 bases from J; junction bases left unmatched: 5. The CDR3 length is 13 residues. CDR1 is SGHAT, CDR2 FQNNGV, per germline.

This clonotype was counted between two and nine times. J is TRBJ2-5 and V is TRBV5-1, with TRBD2 matching over 7 bases. J gave up 2 bases and V 6 bases, and 10 bases lay outside the gene matches. This CDR3 is 15 amino acids long. Looked up from germline, CDR1 is SGHRS and CDR2 is YFSETQ. The CDR3 sequence is CASTSSGRGQETQYF. CDR3 DNA: TGCGCCAGCACCTCGTCAGGGCGGGGGCAAGAGACCCAGTACTTC.

About this clonotype: A much larger clone lies one base from this, so it may be a read error. This chain joins TRBV19 and TRBJ1-2; no firm D call. V was cut by 3 bases and J by 2 bases, with 7 bases left in between. The CDR3 runs 13 residues. The germline CDR1 and CDR2 sequences are LNHDA and SQIVND (reference sequence). The DNA for the CDR3 is TGTGCCAGTAGTATTGCGCGGAACTATGGCTACACCTTC. It encodes CASSIARNYGYTF.

Here the CDR3 reads CASRIGFTFRDQPQHF. For the CDR3, the DNA is TGTGCCAGCAGGATCGGCTTCACGTTTCGCGATCAGCCCCAGCATTTT. The gene calls are TRBV2 and TRBJ1-5; D is unresolved. CDR1 SNHLY and CDR2 FYNNEI come from the germline V gene. CDR3 length: 16 residues. Trimming left V 6 bases short and J 5 bases short, with 20 bases between.

In this sample, this clonotype turned up a few times. The rearrangement joins TRBV2 to TRBJ2-3; weak D call: TRBD2 (5 bases). Between the trimmed V and J ends, which lost 5 bases and 4 bases, there was a span of 25 bases. CDR1 and CDR2 from the germline V gene are SNHLY and FYNNEI. The CDR3 covers 18 residues. CDR3 sequence reads: CASSKRSGLPNRADTQYF. In DNA, the CDR3 is TGTGCCAGCAGTAAACGGAGTGGACTCCCCAATAGGGCAGATACGCAGTATTTT.

This chain connects TRBV29-1 to TRBJ2-2; D possibly corresponds to TRBD2 (5 bases). Germline V gene sequence: CDR1 SQVTM, CDR2 ANQGSEA. The CDR3 is 12 amino acids. In DNA form, the CDR3 reads TGCAGGTCGGACTTAGGAAGCGGGGAGCTGTTTTTT. Translating it yields CRSDLGSGELFF.

This clonotype was counted between two and nine times. The rearrangement links TRBV6-1 to TRBJ2-7; either TRBD1 or TRBD2 may fit D (5 bases each). Germline CDR1 MNHNS, CDR2 SASEGT. V was cut by 8 bases and J by 0 bases, with 11 bases left in between. The CDR3 is 13 amino acids. The CDR3 DNA follows: TGTGCCAGCGCGGCAGGGAGCTCCTACGAGCAGTACTTC. It specifies CASAAGSSYEQYF.

CDR3 sequence (DNA): TGTGCCAGCAGAGCCCGGGGTTCACCCCTCCACTTT. This encodes CASRARGSPLHF. V gene TRBV12-3 or TRBV12-4 combines with J gene TRBJ1-6; D is unresolved. V was trimmed by 6 bases and J by 9 bases, leaving 9 bases between them. The CDR3 contains 12 residues.

The CDR3 sequence is CASSKTGEMTQFF. The DNA of the CDR3 is TGTGCCAGCAGTAAAACAGGGGAAATGACACAGTTCTTC. This chain connects TRBV6-2 or TRBV6-3 to TRBJ2-1, with TRBD1 matching over 7 bases. CDR1 MNHEY and CDR2 SVGEGT come from the germline V gene. The CDR3 consists of 13 residues. J was trimmed by 13 bases and V by 5 bases; bases with no gene match: 11.

This clonotype was detected a few times. The V gene is TRBV20-1, the J gene TRBJ1-6; D is perhaps TRBD1 (5 bases). The length of the CDR3 is 16 residues. V shed 1 base and J shed 5 bases, with 15 bases lying between them. Per the germline V gene, CDR1 is DFQATT and CDR2 is SNEGSKA (reference sequence). CDR3 protein: CSARGGLGGDNSPLHF. In DNA, the CDR3 is TGCAGTGCTAGAGGAGGGTTGGGGGGAGATAATTCACCCCTCCACTTT.

This clonotype turned up a few times. V gene TRBV5-1 combines with J gene TRBJ2-1; D may match TRBD1 or TRBD2 (6 bases each). The V gene lost 0 bases and the J gene lost 4 bases, with 14 bases spanning the gap. This CDR3 is 16 amino acids long. Germline assignment: CDR1 SGHRS and CDR2 YFSETQ. The CDR3 loop is CASSLATGTLYNEQFF. CDR3 DNA: TGCGCCAGCAGCTTGGCCACAGGGACTTTATACAATGAGCAGTTCTTC.

This clonotype was recorded at least ten times. The V and J genes are TRBV5-4 and TRBJ2-3; D gene ambiguous. Germline V gene lookup returns CDR1 SGHNT and CDR2 YYREEE (reference sequence). The CDR3 covers 17 residues. Trimming cost V 3 bases and J 2 bases, with 19 bases left between them. The CDR3 region is CASSSPTLTQDTDTQYF. The DNA for the CDR3 is TGTGCCAGCAGCTCCCCGACCCTCACTCAAGACACAGATACGCAGTATTTT.

The rearrangement joins TRBV5-8 to TRBJ2-5; 15 nucleotides align to TRBD2. Germline CDR1 and CDR2: SGHTS and YDEGEE. The CDR3 extends over 17 amino acids. V shed 4 bases and J 5 bases; nucleotides not matched to a gene: 9. DNA for the CDR3: TGTGCCAGCAGCAACGGACTAGCGGGGGGGCTAGGCGAGACCCAGTACTTC. As protein: CASSNGLAGGLGETQYF.

There are a few counts of this clonotype. This chain connects TRBV7-9 to TRBJ2-5, with a possible D match to TRBD2 (6 bases). V was trimmed by 6 bases and J by 7 bases, leaving 21 bases between them. The CDR3 totals 15 residues. CDR1 is SEHNR, CDR2 FQNEAQ, per germline (reference sequence). The CDR3 DNA sequence: TGTGCCAGCAGTTCCTTATGGGGCGAGGAGGGGACCCAGTACTTC. It specifies CASSSLWGEEGTQYF.

Many counts were recorded for this clonotype. The V and J genes are TRBV7-2 and TRBJ2-7, with 10 bases identical to TRBD2. After removal of 3 bases from V and 2 bases from J, the junction contained 13 bases not matched to a gene. CDR3 length: 18 residues. Germline CDR1 reads SGHTA; CDR2 reads FQGNSA. This chain's CDR3 is CASSFPLAGARRAYEQYF. The CDR3 DNA reads TGTGCCAGCAGCTTCCCCCTAGCGGGGGCTCGAAGGGCCTACGAGCAGTACTTC.

This clonotype was found many times. The chain combines TRBV7-2 with TRBJ2-5, with D possibly being TRBD2 (5 bases). V lost 4 bases, J lost 5 bases, and 11 bases lay in between. This CDR3 is built from 13 residues. The V gene's germline CDR1 is SGHTA and CDR2 FQGNSA. Written as DNA, the CDR3 is TGTGCCAGCAGCTGGCAGAGGGAGGAGACCCAGTACTTC. Its translation: CASSWQREETQYF.

This clonotype came up a few times. The genes are TRBV2 and TRBJ1-1; tentatively, D is TRBD1 (5 bases). The CDR3 runs 15 residues. Germline CDR1 SNHLY, CDR2 FYNNEI. Trimming stripped 4 bases from V and 2 bases from J, with 14 bases between. CDR3 in amino acids: CASSGYRSPNTEAFF. CDR3 nucleotides: TGTGCCAGCAGTGGATACAGGTCACCCAACACTGAAGCTTTCTTT.

The CDR3 reads CASSIRSIYNEQFF. For the CDR3, the DNA is TGTGCCAGTAGTATTAGGTCTATTTACAATGAGCAGTTCTTC. The chain couples TRBV19 to TRBJ2-1; D is ambiguous. Trimming left V 3 bases short and J 4 bases short, with 10 bases between. This CDR3 is 14 amino acids long. Germline V gives CDR1 LNHDA, CDR2 SQIVND (reference sequence).

This clonotype showed up many times. V is TRBV7-2 and J is TRBJ1-6; D may be TRBD1 (6 bases). This CDR3 has 14 residues. Germline V CDR1 and CDR2: SGHTA, FQGNSA. Trimming removed 3 bases at V and 7 bases at J, with 10 bases between. The CDR3 loop is CASSFRTENSPLHF. CDR3 in DNA: TGTGCCAGCAGCTTCCGGACAGAAAATTCACCCCTCCACTTT.

The rearrangement links TRBV18 to TRBJ2-3, with D perhaps TRBD2 (6 bases). The V gene's germline CDR1 is KGHSH and CDR2 LQKENI. This CDR3 is 12 amino acids long. V was shortened by 4 bases and J by 5 bases, with 7 bases between the two germline ends. The CDR3 DNA follows: TGTGCCAGCTCACGGGGGGAAGATACGCAGTATTTT. Encoded protein: CASSRGEDTQYF.

This chain links TRBV7-9 with TRBJ1-4; perhaps TRBD1 as D (6 bases). The CDR3 is 15 amino acids. Germline CDR1 SEHNR, CDR2 FQNEAQ (reference sequence). With 5 bases removed from V and 8 bases from J, the gap between germline ends came to 18 bases. This CDR3 reads CASSVLGGAREKLFF. CDR3 nucleotide sequence: TGTGCCAGCAGCGTCCTCGGGGGGGCGCGAGAAAAACTGTTTTTT. The full variable domain, in which reference TRBV7-9 and TRBJ1-4 provide the parts outside the CDR3, is DTGVSQNPRHKITKRGQNVTFRCDPISEHNRLYWYRQTLGQGPEFLTYFQNEAQLEKSRLLSDRFSAERPKGSFSTLEIQRTEQGDSAMYLCASSVLGGAREKLFFGSGTQLSVL.

This clonotype was counted a few times. The chain joins TRBV19 to TRBJ1-5; TRBD1 matches 11 bases. Germline V gene data show CDR1 as LNHDA and CDR2 as SQIVND (reference sequence). The CDR3 loop spans 14 amino acids. V shed 9 bases, J shed 5 bases, and the junction held 6 bases outside the gene matches. The DNA for the CDR3 is TGTGCCAGCGCCTCGGGACAGGGGGATCAGCCCCAGCATTTT. Its protein product is CASASGQGDQPQHF. Complete variable domain (other parts from reference TRBV19 and TRBJ1-5): DGGITQSPKYLFRKEGQNVTLSCEQNLNHDAMYWYRQDPGQGLRLIYYSQIVNDFQKGDIAEGYSVSREKKESFPLTVTSAQKNPTAFYLCASASGQGDQPQHFGDGTRLSIL.

This clonotype showed up just a few times. The chain links TRBV3-1 to TRBJ1-2; unclear D gene. The CDR3 sequence is 17 residues long. Germline V lookup: CDR1 LGHDT, CDR2 YNNKEL (reference sequence). V lost 0 bases, J lost 4 bases, and 18 bases lay in between. The CDR3 sequence: CASSQDLTVLEGYGYTF. The CDR3 DNA is TGTGCCAGCAGCCAAGATCTTACAGTTCTTGAGGGCTATGGCTACACCTTC.

This chain uses TRBV30 with TRBJ2-1; 8 bases are a match to TRBD2. Losses at the gene ends were 4 bases for V and 4 bases for J; bases not matched to a gene: 9. This CDR3 spans 15 amino acids. CDR1 and CDR2 from the germline V gene are GTSNPN and SVGIG (reference sequence). CDR3 DNA: TGTGCCTGGATACACCTAGCGGGTGCGTACAATGAGCAGTTCTTC. Translated, it gives CAWIHLAGAYNEQFF.